This T cell receptor beta chain appears in the sequencing data of a study of blood T cell repertoires in COVID-19. Unmatched junction bases numbered 7, after V lost 3 bases and J lost 5 bases. The CDR3 runs to 17 residues. Germline V gene data show CDR1 as KGHDR and CDR2 as SFDVKD. Some clones are missing from TCRdb's copy, which holds only in-frame ones; the method was immunoSEQ multiplex PCR. The profile shows about 130,000 clones, 86% of them singletons. This TCR was recovered from a woman in her seventies with COVID-19, enrolled during active disease. The V and J genes are TRBV24-1 and TRBJ2-2, with 11 bases aligning to TRBD1. The sample was peripheral blood. The CDR3 loop is CATSDRGQGARTGELFF. CDR3 in DNA: TGTGCCACCAGTGATCGCGGACAGGGGGCGCGGACCGGGGAGCTGTTTTTT.